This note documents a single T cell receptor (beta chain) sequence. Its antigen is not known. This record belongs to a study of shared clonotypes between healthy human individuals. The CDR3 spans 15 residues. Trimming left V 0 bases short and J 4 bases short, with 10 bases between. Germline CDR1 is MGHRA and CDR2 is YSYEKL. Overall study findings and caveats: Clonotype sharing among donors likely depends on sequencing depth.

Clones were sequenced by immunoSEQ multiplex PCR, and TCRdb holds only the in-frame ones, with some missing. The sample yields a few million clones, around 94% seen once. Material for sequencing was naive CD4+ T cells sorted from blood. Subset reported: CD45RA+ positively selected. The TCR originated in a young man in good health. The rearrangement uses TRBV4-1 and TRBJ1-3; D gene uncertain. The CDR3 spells CASSQEAGFGNTIYF. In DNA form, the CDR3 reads TGCGCCAGCAGCCAAGAGGCGGGCTTCGGAAACACCATATATTTT.